The clone carrying this TCR beta chain showed up just a few times. Its antigen is still unknown. The CDR3 sequence is 15 residues long. V was clipped by 1 base and J by 1 base; unmatched bases: 3. The V gene's germline CDR1 is LGHNA and CDR2 YSLEER. The whole isolated RNA underwent reverse transcription, so sequencing captured expressed TCRB transcripts. Method: immunoSEQ multiplex PCR; TCRdb's copy keeps in-frame clones and lacks some. The repertoire holds about 52,000 clones, under 45% seen once, with roughly 1.4% in the top ten. This specimen belongs to a study of beta chain features in type 1 diabetes. Study findings and constraints: Significant though moderate, a shortening of TCRB CDR3s appeared in all four CD4+ subsets of Type 1 diabetes patients.

This chain joins TRBV4-3 and TRBJ2-5; TRBD1 matches at 7 bases. The sequenced sample was Tregs from blood. This clonotype originated in a man between 25 and 39 years old with type 1 diabetes. CDR3 in amino acids: CASSQGRTGQETQYF. CDR3 bases: TGCGCCAGCAGCCAAGGCAGGACAGGCCAAGAGACCCAGTACTTC.